This T cell receptor beta chain was identified in a study of blood T cell repertoires in COVID-19 (dated by TCRdb to the early 2020s). Regarding the study in general: Collaborator samples came from the United States, Italy and Spain and covered acute and convalescent phases of COVID-19. Subjects who had been exposed to COVID-19, were actively infected with it, or had recovered from it provided the deeply sampled blood TCRbeta repertoires that made up the dataset. Nearly every sample came with metadata listing a de-identified subject ID, COVID-19 status, age in years and sex. The samples were drawn from the first 160 participants of the ongoing ImmuneRACE study and from 950 to 1,500 subjects provided by 6 global collaborators. The prospective study material was composed of cDNA or gDNA derived from T cells, B-cell-depleted T cells, or PBMCs. Where available, HLA class I and class II types were taken from metadata supplied by the sample provider and were not determined by assay-based typing. The repertoires were made available in a free public database intended to serve as a resource for research on the immune response to SARS-CoV-2. Study-wide conclusions, independent of this receptor: The quantity of clinical and demographic metadata differed by source and by participant and was supplied without curation.

CDR1 SGHTA and CDR2 FQGNSA were looked up in the germline V gene. Reading from cysteine to phenylalanine, the CDR3 counts 18 amino acids. The CDR3 DNA has 54 bases and is translated from base 1. At the junction V is shortened by 2 bases and J by 3 bases, with 20 bases in between. Whole blood was collected in K2EDTA tubes by collaborating institutions according to the institutions' own protocols. For TCRbeta analysis, collaborators shipped samples as frozen whole blood, isolated PBMCs, or DNA extracted from either of those sample types. TCRbeta CDR3 regions were amplified from genomic DNA by means of the immunoSEQ Assay, a bias-controlled multiplex PCR. The paper's processing steps were these. The number of nucleated cells in each sample was estimated by amplification of reference gene primers within the assay. To quantify the absolute abundance of each unique TCRbeta CDR3 rearrangement, sequence reads were collapsed and filtered. For each sample, productive Simpson clonality was calculated by taking the square root of Simpson's diversity index across productive rearrangements. The table comes from immuneACCESS by way of TCRdb, which keeps in-frame sequences with V and J called. Part of the clones is missing from these tables; in studies checked, under half for an unresolved V gene and the rest for unknown reasons. The V and J calls and the clone size are those of that table, but D and trimming were determined from the DNA. The sample table shows about 98,000 clones, and about 80% are seen once. The top ten clones comprise approximately 25% of the sample.

A remark on this clone: The antigen it recognizes is unknown. The sample holds no much larger clone one base away, and base qualities are not on file.

The receptor was isolated from a man aged 65-85 years with acute or convalescent COVID-19. This sequence uses TRBV7-2 and TRBJ2-1, with a weak D call of TRBD1 (5 bases match). The source material was peripheral blood. CDR3 protein: CASSLTASEGAFYNEQFF. At the DNA level, the sequence is TGTGCCAGCAGCTTAACCGCGTCCGAAGGGGCCTTCTACAATGAGCAGTTCTTC.